The 13 T cell receptor beta chains presented below share a single source sample, sequenced in a study of early stage breast cancer tumors (dated by TCRdb to about 2017). To prepare the library, the immunoSEQ multiplex PCR assay was applied. This immuneACCESS table, as held by TCRdb, lists in-frame sequences with V and J called but not all clones. Of the missing ones, under half trace to an unresolved V gene in checked studies; the others have no known cause. This sample comprises around 78,000 clones, approximately 79% of them detected only once. Roughly 3.2% of the sample belongs to the ten largest clones. The sequenced sample was blood. These receptor sequences come from a person aged 55 to 70 with breast cancer.

This clone occurred a few times. The rearrangement joins TRBV20-1 to TRBJ1-2; D may be TRBD1 (6 bases). The CDR3 extends over 11 amino acids. CDR1 DFQATT and CDR2 SNEGSKA come from the germline V gene (reference sequence). V lost 6 bases, J lost 4 bases, and 9 bases lay in between. CDR3 protein: CSAQGLYGYTF. CDR3 nucleotide sequence: TGCAGTGCACAGGGTCTCTATGGCTACACCTTC.

The chain recombines TRBV19 with TRBJ1-5; D gene ambiguous. CDR3 length: 12 amino acids. With 3 bases removed from V and 7 bases from J, the gap between germline ends came to 7 bases. From germline, CDR1 is LNHDA and CDR2 SQIVND (reference sequence). CDR3: CASSIVQQPQHF. Written as DNA, the CDR3 is TGTGCCAGTAGTATCGTACAACAGCCCCAGCATTTT.

The chain couples TRBV7-3 to TRBJ2-5; D not resolved. The length of the CDR3 is 14 residues. V lost 2 bases and J lost 0, with 7 bases in between. Germline CDR1 reads SGHTA; CDR2 reads FQGTGA. The CDR3 nucleotides read TGTGCCAGCAGCTTAGTCCCGTACCAAGAGACCCAGTACTTC. Protein product: CASSLVPYQETQYF.

The chain recombines TRBV27 with TRBJ2-1; 8 positions agree with TRBD2. This CDR3 has 14 residues. The germline gives CDR1 MNHEY, CDR2 SMNVEV (reference sequence). J was trimmed by 6 bases and V by 7 bases; bases with no gene match: 8. The CDR3 region has the DNA TGTGCCAGCATGTCGATGGCGGGGGGCAATGAGCAGTTCTTC. Translating gives CASMSMAGGNEQFF.

The V call is TRBV18, the J call TRBJ2-1, with TRBD1 identical over 10 bases. The germline V gene has CDR1 KGHSH and CDR2 LQKENI. The CDR3 spans 14 residues. V was pared by 3 bases and J by 10 bases, with 6 bases of the junction left unmatched. The CDR3 spells CASSPGQGNPEQFF. CDR3 nucleotides: TGTGCCAGCTCACCGGGACAGGGGAACCCGGAGCAGTTCTTC.

The chain uses TRBV6-5 and TRBJ1-1; 8 nucleotides match TRBD1. The CDR3 spans 14 residues. In germline, CDR1 is MNHEY, CDR2 SVGAGI. V shed 7 bases and J 2 bases; nucleotides not matched to a gene: 6. This CDR3 is CASKHTGGNTEAFF. CDR3 bases: TGTGCCAGCAAACATACAGGGGGTAACACTGAAGCTTTCTTT.

This clone was observed a handful of times. The chain is built from TRBV9 and TRBJ2-1; maybe TRBD2 (6 bases). The V and J ends lost 3 bases and 6 bases respectively, with 10 bases between them. CDR3 size: 13 residues. CDR1 is SGDLS, CDR2 YYNGEE, per germline. The CDR3 nucleotides read TGTGCCAGCAGCGGGAGGGCCATCAATGAGCAGTTCTTC. It encodes CASSGRAINEQFF. The full variable domain, with the rest looked up from reference TRBV9 and TRBJ2-1, is DSGVTQTPKHLITATGQRVTLRCSPRSGDLSVYWYQQSLDQGLQFLIQYYNGEERAKGNILERFSAQQFPDLHSELNLSSLELGDSALYFCASSGRAINEQFFGPGTRLTVL.

The chain has TRBV27 and TRBJ2-3; TRBD2 agrees at 8 bases. Losses at the gene ends were 5 bases for V and 3 bases for J; bases not matched to a gene: 7. The CDR3 has 15 amino acids. Germline V CDR1 and CDR2: MNHEY, SMNVEV (reference sequence). CDR3 in DNA: TGTGCCAGCAGTCCCGGGGGGGTACGGACAGATACGCAGTATTTT. This sequence encodes CASSPGGVRTDTQYF.

Within the sample, this clone is medium-sized. The chain links TRBV5-4 to TRBJ2-7, with TRBD1 as a possible D gene (6 bases). This CDR3 has 15 amino acids. In germline, CDR1 is SGHNT, CDR2 YYREEE (reference sequence). Trimming removed 4 bases at V and 3 bases at J, with 17 bases between. The CDR3 is CASSPGRGPGYEQYF. In DNA, the CDR3 is TGTGCCAGCAGCCCGGGCAGGGGACCGGGCTACGAGCAGTACTTC.

The chain couples TRBV7-8 to TRBJ2-7; possible D gene TRBD2, 6 bases. The V end lost 1 base, the J end lost 7 bases, and 11 bases lay between the germline ends. The germline V gene encodes CDR1 SGHVS and CDR2 FQNEAQ. The CDR3 has 13 amino acids. For the CDR3, the DNA is TGTGCCAGCAGCTTAGGGACCGCGGGAGAGCAGTACTTC. It codes for CASSLGTAGEQYF.

J is TRBJ2-2 and V is TRBV19; the D gene is possibly TRBD1 (6 bases). Trimming took 7 bases from V and 5 from J, leaving 17 bases between them. The CDR3 has 15 amino acids. The germline V gene has CDR1 LNHDA and CDR2 SQIVND (reference sequence). The CDR3: CASKTGGPRTGELFF. CDR3 nucleotide sequence: TGTGCCAGTAAGACAGGAGGACCCCGAACCGGGGAGCTGTTTTTT.

In the case of this clone: An end of the junction differs from the germline gene, which may be a read error. The chain employs TRBV27 and TRBJ2-7; D possibly corresponds to TRBD1 (5 bases). The length of the CDR3 is 16 residues. Germline V gene lookup returns CDR1 MNHEY and CDR2 SMNVEV (reference sequence). CDR3 nucleotides: TGTGCCAGCAGTTTCCCCCCGTCCTTTGGACCCCGGCAGGGTAGCTTC. Translation: CASSFPPSFGPRQGSF.

This chain joins TRBV5-4 and TRBJ1-2, with D unresolved. CDR1 and CDR2 from the germline V gene are SGHNT and YYREEE (reference sequence). The CDR3 contains 15 residues. Deletions cut 0 bases from V and 5 bases from J, with 14 bases between. CDR3 residues: CASSLARGTGYGYTF. The CDR3 DNA sequence: TGTGCCAGCAGCTTGGCCCGAGGCACGGGTTATGGCTACACCTTC.